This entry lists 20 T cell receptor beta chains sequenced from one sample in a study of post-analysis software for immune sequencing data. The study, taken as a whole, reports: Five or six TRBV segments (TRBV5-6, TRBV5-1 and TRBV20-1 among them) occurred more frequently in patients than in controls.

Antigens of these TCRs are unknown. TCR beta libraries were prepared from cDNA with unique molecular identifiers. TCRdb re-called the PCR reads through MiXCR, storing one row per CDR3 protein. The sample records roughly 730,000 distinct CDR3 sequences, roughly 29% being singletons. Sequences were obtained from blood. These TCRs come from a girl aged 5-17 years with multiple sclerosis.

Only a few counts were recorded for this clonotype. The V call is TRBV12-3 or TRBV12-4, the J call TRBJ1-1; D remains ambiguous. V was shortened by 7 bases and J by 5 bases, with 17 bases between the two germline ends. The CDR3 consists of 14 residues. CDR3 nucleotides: TGTGCCAGCACCTTAAGCCCGACTTTAACTGAAGCTTTCTTT. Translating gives CASTLSPTLTEAFF.

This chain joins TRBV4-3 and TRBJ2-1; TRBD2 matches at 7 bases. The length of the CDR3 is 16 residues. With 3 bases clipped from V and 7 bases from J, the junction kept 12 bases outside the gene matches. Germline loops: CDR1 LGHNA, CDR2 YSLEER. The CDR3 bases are TGCGCCAGCAGCCAGACGGTGGTAGCGGGTGGGAATGAGCAGTTCTTC. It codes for CASSQTVVAGGNEQFF.

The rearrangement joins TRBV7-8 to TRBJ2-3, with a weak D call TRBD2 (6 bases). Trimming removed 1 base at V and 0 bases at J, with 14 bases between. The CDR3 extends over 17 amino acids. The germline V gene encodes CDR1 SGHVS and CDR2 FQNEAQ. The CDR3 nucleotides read TGTGCCAGCAGCTTAGATTGGCGGAGGGGAAGCACAGATACGCAGTATTTT. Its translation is CASSLDWRRGSTDTQYF.

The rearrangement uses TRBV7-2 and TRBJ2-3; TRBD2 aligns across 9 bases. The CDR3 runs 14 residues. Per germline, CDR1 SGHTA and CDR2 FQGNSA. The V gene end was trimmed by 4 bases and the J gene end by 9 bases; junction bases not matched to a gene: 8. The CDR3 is CASSSLAGVDTQYF. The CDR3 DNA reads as TGTGCCAGCAGCTCCTTAGCGGGAGTTGACACGCAGTATTTT.

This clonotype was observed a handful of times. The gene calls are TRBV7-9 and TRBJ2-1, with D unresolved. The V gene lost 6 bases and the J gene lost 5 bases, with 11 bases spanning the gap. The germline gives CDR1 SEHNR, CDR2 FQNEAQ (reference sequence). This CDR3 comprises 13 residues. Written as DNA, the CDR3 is TGTGCCAGCAGGTATGGGCCCAACAATGAGCAGTTCTTC. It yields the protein CASRYGPNNEQFF.

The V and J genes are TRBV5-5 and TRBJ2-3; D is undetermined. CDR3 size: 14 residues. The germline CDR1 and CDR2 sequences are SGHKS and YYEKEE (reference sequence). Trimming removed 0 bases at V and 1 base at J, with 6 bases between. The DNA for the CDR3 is TGTGCCAGCAGCTTGGACTTTCGCACAGATACGCAGTATTTT. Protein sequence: CASSLDFRTDTQYF.

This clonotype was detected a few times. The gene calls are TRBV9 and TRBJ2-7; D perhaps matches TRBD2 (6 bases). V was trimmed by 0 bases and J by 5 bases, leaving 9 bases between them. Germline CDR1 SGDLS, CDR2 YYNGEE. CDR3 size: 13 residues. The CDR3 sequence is CASSVGGVDEQYF. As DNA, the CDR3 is TGTGCCAGCAGCGTAGGGGGGGTCGACGAGCAGTACTTC.

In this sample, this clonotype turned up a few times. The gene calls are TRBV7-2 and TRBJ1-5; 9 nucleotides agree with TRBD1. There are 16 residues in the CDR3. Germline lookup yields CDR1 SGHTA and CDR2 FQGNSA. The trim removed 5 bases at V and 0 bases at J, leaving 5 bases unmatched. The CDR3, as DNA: TGTGCCAGCAGCCCTAGGACAGGGGATAGCAATCAGCCCCAGCATTTT. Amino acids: CASSPRTGDSNQPQHF.

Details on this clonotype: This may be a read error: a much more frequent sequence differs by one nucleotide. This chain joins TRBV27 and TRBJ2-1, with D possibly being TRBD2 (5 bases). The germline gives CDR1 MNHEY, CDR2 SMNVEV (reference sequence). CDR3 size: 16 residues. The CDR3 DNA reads TGTGTCAGCAGTCTAGACTACCAAATAACCTACAATGAGCAGTTCTTC. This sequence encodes CVSSLDYQITYNEQFF.

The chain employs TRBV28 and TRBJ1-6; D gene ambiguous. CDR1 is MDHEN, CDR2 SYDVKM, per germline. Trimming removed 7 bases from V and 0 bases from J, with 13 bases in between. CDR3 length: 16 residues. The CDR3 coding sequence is TGTGCCAGCACCTTAGGACGGAGCTCCTATAATTCACCCCTCCACTTT. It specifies CASTLGRSSYNSPLHF.

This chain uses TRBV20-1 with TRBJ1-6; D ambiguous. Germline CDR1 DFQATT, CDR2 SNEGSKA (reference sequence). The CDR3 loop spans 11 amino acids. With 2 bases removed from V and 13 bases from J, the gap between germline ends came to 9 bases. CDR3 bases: TGCAGTGCTAGATACCGAGAGCCCCTCCACTTT. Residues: CSARYREPLHF.

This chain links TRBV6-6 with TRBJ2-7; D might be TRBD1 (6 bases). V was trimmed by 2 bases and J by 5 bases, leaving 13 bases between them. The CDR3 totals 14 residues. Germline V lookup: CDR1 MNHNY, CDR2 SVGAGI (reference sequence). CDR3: CASSYGGAGDEQYF. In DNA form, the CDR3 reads TGTGCCAGCAGTTACGGTGGGGCAGGGGACGAGCAGTACTTC.

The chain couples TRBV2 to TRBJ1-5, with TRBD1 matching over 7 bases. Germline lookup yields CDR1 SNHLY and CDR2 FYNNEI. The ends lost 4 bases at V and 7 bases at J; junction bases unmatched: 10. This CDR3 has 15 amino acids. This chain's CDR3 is CASSALAGGRQPQHF. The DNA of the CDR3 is TGTGCCAGCAGTGCCCTGGCAGGGGGTAGACAGCCCCAGCATTTT.

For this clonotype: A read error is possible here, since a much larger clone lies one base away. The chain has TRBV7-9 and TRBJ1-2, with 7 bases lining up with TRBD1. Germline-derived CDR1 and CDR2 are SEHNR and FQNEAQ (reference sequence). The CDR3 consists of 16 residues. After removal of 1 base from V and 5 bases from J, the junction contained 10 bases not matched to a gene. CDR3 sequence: CASSLESWTGEYGYTF. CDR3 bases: TGTGCCAGCAGCTTAGAGTCGTGGACAGGAGAATATGGCTACACCTTC.

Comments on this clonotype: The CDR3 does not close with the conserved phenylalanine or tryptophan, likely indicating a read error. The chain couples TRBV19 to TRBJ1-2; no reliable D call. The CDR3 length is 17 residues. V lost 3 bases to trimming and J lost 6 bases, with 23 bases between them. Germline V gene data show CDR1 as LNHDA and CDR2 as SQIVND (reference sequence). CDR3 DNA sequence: TGTGCCAGTAGTATTCTGGGCCGCGAGAGTAGTTCGGATGGCTACACCTGC. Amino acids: CASSILGRESSSDGYTC.

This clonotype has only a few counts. The CDR3 nucleotides read TGCAGTGCCAGCACTACGGACGCCCGATGGCGGGAGACCCAGTACTTC. Protein product: CSASTTDARWRETQYF. This rearrangement joins TRBV20-1 to TRBJ2-5; D not resolved. Germline V gene lookup returns CDR1 DFQATT and CDR2 SNEGSKA (reference sequence). V lost 6 bases to trimming and J lost 5 bases, with 25 bases between them. The CDR3 spans 16 residues.

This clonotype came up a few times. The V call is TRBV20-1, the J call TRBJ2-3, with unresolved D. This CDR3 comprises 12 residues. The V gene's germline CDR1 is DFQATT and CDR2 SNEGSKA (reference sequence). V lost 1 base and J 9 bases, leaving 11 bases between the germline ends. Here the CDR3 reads CSARVGSGTQYF. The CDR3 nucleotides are TGCAGTGCTAGAGTAGGGTCAGGCACGCAGTATTTT.

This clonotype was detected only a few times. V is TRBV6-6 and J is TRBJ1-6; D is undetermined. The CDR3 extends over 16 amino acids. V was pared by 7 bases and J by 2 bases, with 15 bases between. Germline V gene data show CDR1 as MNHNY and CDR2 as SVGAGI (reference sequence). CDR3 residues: CASTEGSWPYNSPLHF. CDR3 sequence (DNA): TGTGCCAGCACCGAGGGTTCGTGGCCCTATAATTCACCCCTCCACTTT.

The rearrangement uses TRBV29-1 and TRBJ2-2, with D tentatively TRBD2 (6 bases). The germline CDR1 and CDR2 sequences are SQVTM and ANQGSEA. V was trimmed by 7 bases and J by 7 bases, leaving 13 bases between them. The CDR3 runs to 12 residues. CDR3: CSGRGSGGELFF. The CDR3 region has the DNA TGCAGCGGCCGGGGGAGCGGCGGGGAGCTGTTTTTT.

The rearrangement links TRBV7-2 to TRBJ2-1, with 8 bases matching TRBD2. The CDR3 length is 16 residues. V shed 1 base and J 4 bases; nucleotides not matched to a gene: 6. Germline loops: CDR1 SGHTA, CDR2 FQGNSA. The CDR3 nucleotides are TGTGCCAGCAGCTTAGTAGCGGGGTTCAGGTACAATGAGCAGTTCTTC. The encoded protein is CASSLVAGFRYNEQFF. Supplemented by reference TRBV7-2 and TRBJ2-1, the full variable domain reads GAGVSQSPSNKVTEKGKDVELRCDPISGHTALYWYRQSLGQGLEFLIYFQGNSAPDKSGLPSDRFSAERTGGSVSTLTIQRTQQEDSAVYLCASSLVAGFRYNEQFFGPGTRLTVL.